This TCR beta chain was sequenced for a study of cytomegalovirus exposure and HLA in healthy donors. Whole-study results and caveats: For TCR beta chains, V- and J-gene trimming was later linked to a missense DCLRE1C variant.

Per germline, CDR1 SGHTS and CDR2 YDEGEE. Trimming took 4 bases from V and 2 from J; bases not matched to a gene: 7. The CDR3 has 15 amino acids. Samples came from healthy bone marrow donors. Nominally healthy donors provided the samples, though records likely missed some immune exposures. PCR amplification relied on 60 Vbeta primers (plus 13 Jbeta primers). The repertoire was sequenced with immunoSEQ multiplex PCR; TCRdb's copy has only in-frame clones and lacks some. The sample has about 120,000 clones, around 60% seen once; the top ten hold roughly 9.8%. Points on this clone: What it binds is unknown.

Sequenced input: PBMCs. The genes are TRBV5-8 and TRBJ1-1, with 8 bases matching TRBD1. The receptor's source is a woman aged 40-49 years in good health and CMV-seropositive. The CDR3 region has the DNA TGTGCCAGCAGCCCCCAGGGGGCTATCAACACTGAAGCTTTCTTT. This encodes CASSPQGAINTEAFF. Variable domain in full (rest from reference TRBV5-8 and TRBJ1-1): EAGVTQSPTHLIKTRGQQATLRCSPISGHTSVYWYQQALGLGLQFLLWYDEGEERNRGNFPPRFSGRQFPNYSSELNVNALELEDSALYLCASSPQGAINTEAFFGQGTRLTVV.